One and the same sample provided the 25 T cell receptor beta chains below, sequenced in a study of blood T cell repertoires in COVID-19. Generated by immunoSEQ multiplex PCR, the TCRdb table keeps only in-frame clones and is missing some. The data show 240,000 or so clones, around 86% seen once. Sequencing was carried out using peripheral blood. Receptor source: a woman aged 60-75 years with active or convalescent COVID-19.

The V and J genes are TRBV4-2 and TRBJ2-5; D might be TRBD1 (6 bases). V was cut by 6 bases and J by 2 bases, with 10 bases left in between. Germline lookup yields CDR1 LGHNA and CDR2 YNFKEQ. CDR3 length: 13 residues. CDR3 amino acids: CASSQTGQETQYF. CDR3 sequence (DNA): TGTGCCAGCAGTCAGACAGGACAAGAGACCCAGTACTTC.

The chain uses TRBV12-5 and TRBJ2-1; 12 bases map to TRBD2. Germline V lookup: CDR1 LGHNT, CDR2 FRNRAP. The V segment lost 1 base and the J segment 0 bases; nucleotides outside the gene matches: 7. The CDR3 has 19 amino acids. CDR3 sequence reads: CASGLDRTSGAGSYNEQFF. In DNA form, the CDR3 reads TGTGCTAGTGGTTTGGACAGGACTAGCGGGGCGGGCTCCTACAATGAGCAGTTCTTC.

The rearrangement uses TRBV2 and TRBJ1-5; D ambiguous. Between the trimmed V and J ends, which lost 4 bases and 3 bases, there was a span of 10 bases. The CDR3 is 14 amino acids. The germline V gene has CDR1 SNHLY and CDR2 FYNNEI. CDR3 coding DNA: TGTGCCAGCAGTGGAGGCAGAAACAATCAGCCCCAGCATTTT. This sequence encodes CASSGGRNNQPQHF.

J is TRBJ2-3 and V is TRBV6-4; maybe TRBD1 (6 bases). The germline V gene encodes CDR1 MRHNA and CDR2 SNTAGT. Trimming removed 0 bases from V and 4 bases from J, with 8 bases in between. The CDR3 has 14 residues. DNA of the CDR3: TGTGCCAGCAGTGACTCACCAGGGGCAGATACGCAGTATTTT. Encoded protein: CASSDSPGADTQYF.

V usage is TRBV12-3 or TRBV12-4 and J usage is TRBJ1-1; tentative D call: TRBD1 (5 bases). The CDR3 has 13 amino acids. V lost 0 bases, J lost 5 bases, and 7 bases lay in between. CDR3 DNA sequence: TGTGCCAGCAGTTTAGCAGGGACTACTGAAGCTTTCTTT. Amino acid sequence: CASSLAGTTEAFF.

This clone has more than one count but fewer than ten. The gene calls are TRBV27 and TRBJ2-5, with D possibly being TRBD1 (5 bases). Germline CDR1 is MNHEY and CDR2 is SMNVEV (reference sequence). V was shortened by 0 bases and J by 7 bases, with 12 bases between the two germline ends. The CDR3 has 14 residues. CDR3 sequence (DNA): TGTGCCAGCAGTTTATCGGACATCCTAGGGACCCAGTACTTC. Translating gives CASSLSDILGTQYF.

The chain links TRBV27 to TRBJ1-2; 7 nucleotides match TRBD1. The CDR3 is 13 amino acids. The junction had 6 bases not matched to a gene; V was cut back by 6 bases and J by 5 bases. Germline V lookup: CDR1 MNHEY, CDR2 SMNVEV (reference sequence). CDR3 coding DNA: TGTGCCAGCAGCGCGACAGGGAGGTATGGCTACACCTTC. Protein product: CASSATGRYGYTF.

A single count supports this clone. V is TRBV18 and J is TRBJ2-7, with 12 bases lining up with TRBD1. With 3 bases clipped from V and 5 bases from J, the junction kept 5 bases outside the gene matches. The germline CDR1 and CDR2 sequences are KGHSH and LQKENI. The CDR3 loop spans 15 amino acids. For the CDR3, the DNA is TGTGCCAGCTCACCTTTTGGGACAGGGGGCGACGAGCAGTACTTC. This codes for CASSPFGTGGDEQYF. Looking up the rest from reference TRBV18 and TRBJ2-7 gives the full variable domain: NAGVMQNPRHLVRRRGQEARLRCSPMKGHSHVYWYRQLPEEGLKFMVYLQKENIIDESGMPKERFSAEFPKEGPSILRIQQVVRGDSAAYFCASSPFGTGGDEQYFGPGTRLTVT.

The chain is built from TRBV3-1 (or the pseudogene TRBV3-2) and TRBJ2-2, with TRBD2 matching 13 bases. CDR3 size: 16 residues. V gave up 3 bases and J gave up 8 bases; unmatched junction bases: 6. The germline CDR1 and CDR2 sequences are LGHDT and YNNKEL (reference sequence). The CDR3, as DNA: TGTGCCAGCAGCCACAGACTAGCGGGGGGTTCAGGGGAGCTGTTTTTT. Protein: CASSHRLAGGSGELFF.

The chain recombines TRBV29-1 with TRBJ2-7; tentative D call: TRBD1 (6 bases). Germline V CDR1 and CDR2: SQVTM, ANQGSEA. The CDR3 extends over 12 amino acids. Trimming took 5 bases from V and 7 from J, leaving 15 bases between them. The CDR3 region has the DNA TGCAGCGTTACAGGGTTGCCGGGGGAGCAGTACTTC. This translates into CSVTGLPGEQYF.

V is TRBV21-1 and J is TRBJ1-2; TRBD1, the table's D call, was not compared with the DNA. TRBV21-1 is a pseudogene segment. This CDR3 region has 15 residues. The CDR3 protein is CASSSLGTGWYGYTF. CDR3 DNA sequence: TGTGCCAGCAGCAGTTTGGGGACAGGGTGGTATGGCTACACCTTC.

This clone has more than one count but fewer than ten. The chain is built from TRBV5-4 and TRBJ1-1, with a tentative D call TRBD1 (5 bases). CDR1 is SGHNT, CDR2 YYREEE, per germline (reference sequence). V lost 6 bases, J lost 6 bases, and 18 bases lay in between. This CDR3 region has 14 residues. CDR3 DNA: TGTGCCAGCAACACAAGGGAGGGGAGCGCTGAAGCTTTCTTT. This encodes CASNTREGSAEAFF. Full variable domain (outside the CDR3, taken from reference TRBV5-4 and TRBJ1-1): ETGVTQSPTHLIKTRGQQVTLRCSSQSGHNTVSWYQQALGQGPQFIFQYYREEENGRGNFPPRFSGLQFPNYSSELNVNALELDDSALYLCASNTREGSAEAFFGQGTRLTVV.

The genes are TRBV30 and TRBJ2-3, with 11 bases aligning to TRBD2. V gave up 4 bases and J gave up 5 bases; unmatched junction bases: 11. Germline lookup yields CDR1 GTSNPN and CDR2 SVGIG (reference sequence). The CDR3 runs 16 residues. The CDR3 loop is CAWNVPSGGSLDTQYF. The DNA of the CDR3 is TGTGCCTGGAACGTCCCTAGCGGGGGGTCATTAGATACGCAGTATTTT.

The rearrangement links TRBV19 to TRBJ1-1, with TRBD1 matching over 9 bases. Germline loops: CDR1 LNHDA, CDR2 SQIVND (reference sequence). The CDR3 has 13 amino acids. V lost 5 bases, J lost 6 bases, and 4 bases stayed unmatched. The CDR3 region is CASSAGQGPEAFF. CDR3 nucleotides: TGTGCCAGTAGTGCGGGACAGGGACCTGAAGCTTTCTTT. Filled out from reference TRBV19 and TRBJ1-1, the complete variable domain reads DGGITQSPKYLFRKEGQNVTLSCEQNLNHDAMYWYRQDPGQGLRLIYYSQIVNDFQKGDIAEGYSVSREKKESFPLTVTSAQKNPTAFYLCASSAGQGPEAFFGQGTRLTVV.

This clone showed up just a few times. The chain recombines TRBV19 with TRBJ1-2; D gene unclear. The length of the CDR3 is 16 residues. Germline V lookup: CDR1 LNHDA, CDR2 SQIVND (reference sequence). The V gene lost 2 bases and the J gene lost 4 bases, with 17 bases spanning the gap. The CDR3 region has the DNA TGTGCCAGTAGTATATCACATTTGGCAGACATCTATGGCTACACCTTC. Translated, it gives CASSISHLADIYGYTF.

This clone was counted at least ten times. The CDR3 coding sequence is TGTGCCAGCAAGTTAAGTCTGCGGGAAAGGGACGAGCAGTACTTC. It encodes CASKLSLRERDEQYF. The genes are TRBV7-8 and TRBJ2-7, with a tentative D call TRBD2 (6 bases). The germline V gene encodes CDR1 SGHVS and CDR2 FQNEAQ. The CDR3 is 15 amino acids. The V end was cut by 7 bases, the J end by 5 bases, with 21 bases between.

V usage is TRBV9 and J usage is TRBJ2-5; TRBD1 matches 8 bases. CDR1 is SGDLS, CDR2 YYNGEE, per germline. This CDR3 is built from 15 residues. J was trimmed by 5 bases and V by 2 bases; bases with no gene match: 8. The CDR3 nucleotides are TGTGCCAGCAGCGTCGGACAGGGCGGCGGGGAGACCCAGTACTTC. It is translated as CASSVGQGGGETQYF.

To note about this clone: This same CDR3 is encoded by further DNA sequences in the sample. The chain couples TRBV19 to TRBJ2-1, with a weak D call TRBD1 (6 bases). Germline V CDR1 and CDR2: LNHDA, SQIVND (reference sequence). The CDR3 is 14 amino acids. V was pared by 3 bases and J by 4 bases, with 10 bases between. CDR3 in amino acids: CASSMGAGYNEQFF. DNA of the CDR3: TGTGCCAGTAGTATGGGGGCCGGATACAATGAGCAGTTCTTC.

The V and J genes are TRBV6-2 or TRBV6-3 and TRBJ2-5; TRBD1 agrees at 8 bases. CDR1 is MNHEY, CDR2 SVGEGT, per germline. The V gene end was trimmed by 4 bases and the J gene end by 4 bases; junction bases not matched to a gene: 8. This CDR3 has 15 residues. CDR3: CASSSTGQGLETQYF. The CDR3 bases are TGTGCCAGCAGTTCGACAGGACAGGGTCTAGAGACCCAGTACTTC.

The CDR3 DNA sequence: TGTGCCAGCGGGGGGGTGGCACTGGCTGGAAACACCATATATTTT. It encodes CASGGVALAGNTIYF. This rearrangement joins TRBV28 to TRBJ1-3; perhaps TRBD1 as D (5 bases). This CDR3 has 15 residues. CDR1 and CDR2 (germline): MDHEN, SYDVKM. V was pared by 8 bases and J by 2 bases, with 16 bases between.

This sequence joins TRBV7-3 and TRBJ2-3; TRBD2 matches at 9 bases. The ends lost 2 bases at V and 0 bases at J; junction bases unmatched: 6. This CDR3 is built from 17 residues. The germline V gene has CDR1 SGHTA and CDR2 FQGTGA. CDR3 residues: CASSLAGGPSSTDTQYF. CDR3 coding DNA: TGTGCCAGCAGCTTAGCGGGGGGGCCCTCTAGCACAGATACGCAGTATTTT.

V is TRBV6-5 and J is TRBJ1-6; D is unresolved. Germline values: CDR1 MNHEY, CDR2 SVGAGI. The ends were cut back, 8 bases at V and 4 bases at J, with 9 bases in the middle. The CDR3 contains 13 residues. Here the CDR3 DNA reads TGTGCCAGCTCTGGCCCTTATAATTCACCCCTCCACTTT. Translated, it gives CASSGPYNSPLHF.

This clone was detected only a few times. This chain uses TRBV30 with TRBJ2-7; no reliable D call. Looked up from germline, CDR1 is GTSNPN and CDR2 is SVGIG (reference sequence). The CDR3 loop spans 11 amino acids. V was pared by 2 bases and J by 7 bases, with 9 bases between. The CDR3 sequence is CAWSLVREQYF. In nucleotides, the CDR3 is TGTGCCTGGAGTCTAGTAAGGGAGCAGTACTTC.

The chain carries TRBV5-4 and TRBJ2-1; 10 positions match TRBD2. The CDR3 is 17 amino acids. The trim removed 0 bases at V and 4 bases at J, leaving 7 bases unmatched. The V gene's germline CDR1 is SGHNT and CDR2 YYREEE (reference sequence). The CDR3 sequence: CASSLGGPAGGYNEQFF. The CDR3 nucleotides are TGTGCCAGCAGCTTGGGAGGCCCAGCGGGGGGGTACAATGAGCAGTTCTTC.

This clone was seen at least ten times. The chain has TRBV10-3 and TRBJ1-1; D is perhaps TRBD1 (6 bases). CDR3 length: 13 amino acids. Trimming cost V 5 bases and J 5 bases, with 12 bases left between them. Germline CDR1 is ENHRY and CDR2 is SYGVKD. This chain's CDR3 is CAISKGGETEAFF. Here the CDR3 DNA reads TGTGCCATCAGTAAGGGGGGGGAGACTGAAGCTTTCTTT.